This TCR beta chain originates from a study of cytotoxic CD8 clonotypes in ibrutinib-treated CLL listed by TCRdb under 2021. Background on the whole study: The cohort had about a dozen relapsed/refractory and around 16 treatment-naive patients; fewer than 18 were IGHV unmutated. Of the approximately 86 participants in the trial, about two dozen had longitudinal samples available. Cryopreserved peripheral blood mononuclear cells were obtained before treatment, at response, and at either sustained remission or disease progression. Patients were still on ibrutinib when every remission and progressive disease sample was collected. Responses were partial in approximately 24 patients and complete in 2; after median around 72 months follow-up, some 14 stayed in remission and roughly twelve progressed. The response samples were drawn at a median of around eleven months into treatment, with a range of about 6 to 36 months. Samples averaged roughly 260,000 productive templates and roughly 86,000 productive rearrangements. The full study reports these points: At baseline, clonality was higher than in age-matched healthy donors and showed a strong correlation with circulating CD8+ T-cell counts. An increase in clonality was observed at ibrutinib response, with clonality remaining stable during sustained remission and falling back toward baseline at progression. Public clonotypes were rare and either shrank or stayed stable during treatment, and the rise in clonality at ibrutinib response reflected expansion of private clonotypes. Sampling times were not matched between sustained-remission and progressing patients, and lymph node repertoires were not studied.

A MiSeq instrument was used for deep resolution sequencing, which targeted depths ranging from 1 in 1 million up to 1 in 200,000 T cells, with coverage averaging 10x for each clonotype. The immunoSEQ hsTCRB Kit was used to generate TCR beta libraries. The original methods were these. The data were analyzed with ImmunoSEQ Analyzer and ImmunoSEQ Data Assistant, and V, D and J gene assignments followed IMGT definitions. Clonality, which ranges from 0 to 1, was calculated as one minus the normalized Shannon entropy of productive rearrangement frequencies. Public clonotype analysis was restricted to overrepresented clonotypes comprising at least 0.05% of each patient's repertoire. Approximately 14 age-matched healthy donor repertoires from immuneACCESS served as clonality controls. TCRdb retrieved this table from immuneACCESS and kept in-frame rearrangements only. Not all clones are present; in checked studies, unresolved V genes account for under half, and no reason is known for the remainder. The V and J calls and clone size were taken over from that table, and D and trimming were inferred from the DNA. The sample contains 50,000 to 65,000 clones, less than 60% of them found a single time. Roughly 14% of the sample lies in the top ten.

On this clone itself: The antigen this receptor binds is unknown. Base qualities are missing; no much larger clone stands one base away.

CDR1 MDHEN and CDR2 SYDVKM are derived from the germline V gene. The CDR3 measures 11 amino acids from cysteine to phenylalanine. This entry keeps only the CDR3 DNA: 33 bases, framed from base 1. V is cut by 2 bases and J by 3 bases, and the space between the germline ends is 2 bases. This specimen's time point label, per the study, means: 12 to 13 months on ibrutinib. Approximately 2 micrograms of genomic DNA were extracted from cryopreserved PBMCs for TCR beta library preparation. Longitudinal blood samples from CLL patients on ibrutinib monotherapy underwent high-throughput TCR beta sequencing. Patients were enrolled in a phase 2 open-label single-center ibrutinib monotherapy trial.

The clonotype originates from a human donor with chronic lymphocytic leukemia. The sequence joins TRBV28 to TRBJ2-7; too little of a D gene remains to name it. Sequences were derived from PBMCs, sampled after 12 months of ibrutinib treatment. The DNA reads as follows: TGTGCCAGCAGTTTAAACTACGAGCAGTACTTC. This translates into CASSLNYEQYF.